These 4 T cell receptor beta chains were all obtained from the same sample, sequenced in a study of blood T cell repertoires in COVID-19. TCRdb keeps only in-frame clones here, not all; method: immunoSEQ multiplex PCR. Among more than 75,000 clones listed, almost 85% were seen once. Material: peripheral blood. Receptors were obtained from a man in his 60s with acute or convalescent COVID-19.

Regarding this clone: One end of the junction is discordant with germline, which a read error may explain. J is TRBJ2-1 and V is TRBV7-7, with 8 bases that match TRBD2. This CDR3 is 15 amino acids long. Germline V lookup: CDR1 SSHAT, CDR2 FNYEAQ (reference sequence). This chain's CDR3 is CASSLGRGGYNEQFF. The CDR3 DNA follows: TGTGCTAGCAGCTTAGGTCGGGGGGGATACAATGAGCAGTTCTTC.

The rearrangement uses TRBV6-6 and TRBJ2-5; 8 bases fit TRBD1. Germline V gene lookup returns CDR1 MNHNY and CDR2 SVGAGI (reference sequence). The CDR3 has 13 residues. The V and J ends lost 6 bases and 3 bases, in that order; junction bases with no gene match: 3. CDR3 nucleotide sequence: TGTGCCAGCAGAGCGGACAGGGAAGAGACCCAGTACTTC. It specifies CASRADREETQYF.

As regards this clone: A read error may produce the germline difference seen at one junction end. V is TRBV7-7 and J is TRBJ2-7, with D perhaps matching TRBD1 (6 bases). The germline V gene encodes CDR1 SSHAT and CDR2 FNYEAQ (reference sequence). The CDR3 loop spans 13 amino acids. Here the CDR3 reads CASSTGPGNEQYF. DNA of the CDR3: TGTGCTAGCAGCACAGGGCCGGGGAACGAGCAGTACTTC. Based on the CDR3 plus reference TRBV7-7 and TRBJ2-7, the full variable domain is GAGVSQSPRYKVTKRGQDVTLRCDPISSHATLYWYQQALGQGPEFLTYFNYEAQPDKSGLPSDRFSAERPEGSISTLTIQRTEQRDSAMYRCASSTGPGNEQYFGPGTRLTVT.

This clone was found once. The chain carries TRBV6-1 and TRBJ1-2; D is undetermined. V lost 1 base and J lost 11, with 8 bases in between. CDR1 is MNHNS, CDR2 SASEGT, per germline. CDR3 size: 11 residues. The CDR3: CASSEVGGYTF. The CDR3 DNA reads as TGTGCCAGCAGTGAAGTTGGCGGATACACCTTC.